The clone carrying this TCR beta chain was detected a few times. These data belong to a study of blood T cells in healthy people across ages. The overall study: There was about one barcoded beta molecule captured by template switching per two T cells.

Together with a sample-barcoded 5' primer, a J-beta primer mix was included in a second PCR lasting about 7 to 11 cycles. Tagging of each cDNA molecule was performed by a template-switch adaptor with 12 random nucleotides. MiXCR, applied by TCRdb to the 5' RACE reads, yields one record per CDR3 protein. This table has roughly 1.5 million distinct CDR3 sequences, roughly two fifths appearing once. V was clipped by 4 bases and J by 8 bases; unmatched bases: 7. Germline loops: CDR1 MDHEN, CDR2 SYDVKM. CDR3 length: 16 residues. V gene TRBV28 combines with J gene TRBJ2-1; 14 bases align to TRBD2. Sequenced material: blood. The TCR originated in a woman aged 18 to 35 in good health. The CDR3 spells CASSSRTSGRSHEQFF. CDR3 coding DNA: TGTGCCAGCAGTTCCCGGACTAGCGGGAGGTCCCATGAGCAGTTCTTC.